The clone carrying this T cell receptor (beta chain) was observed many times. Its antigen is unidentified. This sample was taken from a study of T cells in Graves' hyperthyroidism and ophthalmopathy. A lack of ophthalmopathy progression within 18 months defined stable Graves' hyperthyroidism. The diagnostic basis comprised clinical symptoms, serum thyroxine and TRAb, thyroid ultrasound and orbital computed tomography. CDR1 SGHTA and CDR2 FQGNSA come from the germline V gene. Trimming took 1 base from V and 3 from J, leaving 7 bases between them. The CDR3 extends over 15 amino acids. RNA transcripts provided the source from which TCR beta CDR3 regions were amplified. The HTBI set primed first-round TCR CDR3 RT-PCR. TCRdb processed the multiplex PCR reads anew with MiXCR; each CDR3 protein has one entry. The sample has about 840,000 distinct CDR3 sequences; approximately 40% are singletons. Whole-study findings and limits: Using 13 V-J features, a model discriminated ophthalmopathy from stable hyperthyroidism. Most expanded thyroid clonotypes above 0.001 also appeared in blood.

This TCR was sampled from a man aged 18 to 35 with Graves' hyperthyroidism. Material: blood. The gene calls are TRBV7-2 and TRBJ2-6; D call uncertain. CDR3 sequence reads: CASSLDVGGANVLTF. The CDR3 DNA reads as TGTGCCAGCAGCTTAGACGTGGGTGGGGCCAACGTCCTGACTTTC.